This TCR beta chain was recorded in a study of blood T cell repertoires in COVID-19. Study at large: The United States, Italy and Spain supplied acute and convalescent COVID-19 samples. T cells, B-cell-depleted T cells, or PBMCs supplied cDNA or gDNA.

Germline V gives CDR1 SNHLY, CDR2 FYNNEI. Deletions cut 6 bases from V and 4 bases from J, with 13 bases between. The CDR3 has 15 residues. Authors' processing steps: Estimation of nucleated cell counts was performed using reference gene primer amplification. Profiled with immunoSEQ multiplex PCR; TCRdb holds only in-frame clones, not every one. The D gene and trimming were derived from the DNA, and the V and J assignments and clone size from that table. The sample has 140,000 to 150,000 clones; 80% to 90% are singletons. The rearrangement links TRBV2 to TRBJ1-6; D perhaps matches TRBD1 (6 bases). Input material: peripheral blood. The source of this sequence is a woman aged 60-75 years with COVID-19, enrolled during active disease. CDR3 sequence reads: CASSADRRYNSPLHF. The CDR3, as DNA: TGTGCCAGCAGCGCGGACAGAAGATATAATTCACCCCTCCACTTT.